Listed here are 24 T cell receptor beta chains from one sample, sequenced in a study of shared clonotypes between healthy human individuals. Using immunoSEQ multiplex PCR, the repertoire was profiled, and TCRdb retains in-frame clones only, with some absent. The sample consists of about 640,000 clones, about two thirds of them appearing once. Sequencing was done on a sample of memory CD4+ T cells sorted from blood. The subset was: CD45RA-negative fraction. The receptors stem from a woman in her twenties or thirties in good health.

This clone was counted once. The chain couples TRBV7-9 to TRBJ2-7; 9 bases line up with TRBD1. V lost 5 bases and J lost 7; bases outside the gene matches: 12. The CDR3 totals 15 residues. CDR1 is SEHNR and CDR2 is FQNEAQ in the germline V gene (reference sequence). CDR3 nucleotides: TGTGCCAGCAGCAACCCCGGGACAGGGCTGTGGGAGCAGTACTTC. This translates into CASSNPGTGLWEQYF.

This clone was detected only a few times. The J gene is TRBJ2-6, the V gene TRBV18; 7 bases are a match to TRBD1. From germline, CDR1 is KGHSH and CDR2 LQKENI. Unmatched junction bases numbered 8, after V lost 9 bases and J lost 0 bases. The CDR3 has 16 amino acids. CDR3 region: CASTGQASSGANVLTF. The CDR3 DNA reads TGTGCCAGTACCGGACAGGCAAGCTCTGGGGCCAACGTCCTGACTTTC.

The chain couples TRBV11-2 to TRBJ2-2; 10 nucleotides line up with TRBD2. The germline V gene has CDR1 SGHAT and CDR2 FQNNGV. The CDR3 runs to 16 residues. V gave up 4 bases and J gave up 1 base; unmatched junction bases: 3. Here the CDR3 reads CASSSRTSGNTGELFF. The CDR3 nucleotides are TGTGCCAGCAGCTCACGGACTAGCGGGAACACCGGGGAGCTGTTTTTT.

This rearrangement joins TRBV5-1 to TRBJ2-5, with D uncertain. The CDR3 extends over 13 amino acids. V dropped 6 bases and J dropped 3 bases, with 12 bases sitting between them. The germline V gene has CDR1 SGHRS and CDR2 YFSETQ. The CDR3 region has the DNA TGCGCCAGCAACTGGCAAGGTGAAGAGACCCAGTACTTC. It encodes CASNWQGEETQYF.

This clone was counted once. The chain carries TRBV11-1 and TRBJ2-3; D call uncertain. The germline gives CDR1 SGHAT, CDR2 FQDESV (reference sequence). V dropped 6 bases and J dropped 0 bases, with 10 bases sitting between them. This CDR3 spans 14 amino acids. CDR3 DNA sequence: TGTGCCAGCAGAGGGCCCTGGAGCACAGATACGCAGTATTTT. It translates to CASRGPWSTDTQYF.

The chain recombines TRBV5-4 with TRBJ2-2; maybe TRBD2 (6 bases). Per the germline V gene, CDR1 is SGHNT and CDR2 is YYREEE (reference sequence). The V and J ends lost 0 bases and 0 bases respectively, with 9 bases between them. The CDR3 sequence is 16 residues long. In DNA form, the CDR3 reads TGTGCCAGCAGCTTGGTAGGCGGGACGAACACCGGGGAGCTGTTTTTT. This gives the protein CASSLVGGTNTGELFF.

This clone was counted once. V gene TRBV27 combines with J gene TRBJ1-3; 8 positions agree with TRBD1. CDR3 length: 18 amino acids. Germline V gene sequence: CDR1 MNHEY, CDR2 SMNVEV (reference sequence). V trimming: 5 bases; J trimming: 0 bases; junction bases outside the gene matches: 12. CDR3 protein: CASSQQWDRTISGNTIYF. CDR3 nucleotides: TGTGCCAGCAGTCAACAATGGGACAGGACCATCTCTGGAAACACCATATATTTT.

V and J are TRBV27 and TRBJ1-1, with D uncertain. Germline V CDR1 and CDR2: MNHEY, SMNVEV (reference sequence). The CDR3 is 12 amino acids. The V end was cut by 7 bases, the J end by 1 base, with 7 bases between. CDR3 DNA sequence: TGTGCCAGCATGGCAGGGAACACTGAAGCTTTCTTT. This translates into CASMAGNTEAFF.

In DNA form, the CDR3 reads TGTGCCAGCAGTGAAACTAGCGGTGGGCAGTTCTTC. Amino acid sequence: CASSETSGGQFF. The chain combines TRBV2 with TRBJ2-1; 8 bases map to TRBD2. CDR1 SNHLY and CDR2 FYNNEI come from the germline V gene. J was trimmed by 12 bases and V by 2 bases; bases with no gene match: 3. The CDR3 runs 12 residues.

V and J are TRBV7-9 and TRBJ1-1, with D possibly matching TRBD1 (5 bases). In germline, CDR1 is SEHNR, CDR2 FQNEAQ (reference sequence). The CDR3 loop spans 15 amino acids. Trimming left V 2 bases short and J 1 base short, with 11 bases between. CDR3 sequence reads: CASSLLGGSNTEAFF. CDR3 nucleotide sequence: TGTGCCAGCAGCTTACTGGGGGGATCGAACACTGAAGCTTTCTTT.

The chain employs TRBV19 and TRBJ2-7; TRBD1 matches 9 bases. Germline V lookup: CDR1 LNHDA, CDR2 SQIVND (reference sequence). This CDR3 comprises 15 residues. V trimming: 5 bases; J trimming: 3 bases; junction bases outside the gene matches: 8. The CDR3 region has the DNA TGTGCCAGTAGTCAGGGCGGGACAGGGTTCTACGAGCAGTACTTC. As protein: CASSQGGTGFYEQYF.

This clone was seen more than once but under ten times. J is TRBJ2-1 and V is TRBV5-5; D possibly uses TRBD1 or TRBD2 (5 bases each). Germline values: CDR1 SGHKS, CDR2 YYEKEE (reference sequence). The germline V and J ends were trimmed by 1 base and 8 bases, with 10 bases remaining between them. The CDR3 runs 13 residues. The DNA of the CDR3 is TGTGCCAGCAGCTTGTTGGGGGTCCATGAGCAGTTCTTC. Amino acids: CASSLLGVHEQFF.

This chain uses TRBV19 with TRBJ2-7, with D tentatively TRBD2 (5 bases). The CDR3 spans 14 residues. Germline CDR1 reads LNHDA; CDR2 reads SQIVND (reference sequence). V shed 4 bases and J shed 4 bases, with 14 bases lying between them. CDR3 amino acids: CASSSGPGIYEQYF. CDR3 in DNA: TGTGCCAGTAGTAGCGGGCCGGGGATTTACGAGCAGTACTTC.

This clone was picked up a small number of times. The chain combines TRBV9 with TRBJ2-1; the match to TRBD2 covers 11 bases. The CDR3 spans 14 residues. Germline CDR1 reads SGDLS; CDR2 reads YYNGEE. V gave up 7 bases and J gave up 2 bases; unmatched junction bases: 2. Here the CDR3 reads CASGGLAAYNEQFF. The CDR3 DNA follows: TGTGCCAGCGGGGGACTAGCGGCCTACAATGAGCAGTTCTTC.

The chain is built from TRBV2 and TRBJ2-7, with TRBD2 identical over 11 bases. With 2 bases clipped from V and 0 bases from J, the junction kept 6 bases outside the gene matches. The CDR3 is 17 residues long. Per germline, CDR1 SNHLY and CDR2 FYNNEI. CDR3 region: CASSETRLAGPSYEQYF. CDR3 nucleotide sequence: TGTGCCAGCAGTGAAACCCGACTAGCGGGACCCTCCTACGAGCAGTACTTC.

This clone was seen at least ten times. The chain combines TRBV29-1 with TRBJ2-3; D possibly corresponds to TRBD1 (5 bases). The CDR3 is 13 residues long. CDR1 SQVTM and CDR2 ANQGSEA come from the germline V gene. Trimming took off 6 bases at V and 2 bases at J, with 12 bases between the two ends. The CDR3 bases are TGCAGCGTAGTGACAGACCCCACAGATACGCAGTATTTT. It codes for CSVVTDPTDTQYF.

The DNA of the CDR3 is TGTGCCAGCAGCGGAAAGGGAGCTATTAGCGCAGATACGCAGTATTTT. Its translation is CASSGKGAISADTQYF. The V and J genes are TRBV9 and TRBJ2-3, with D possibly being TRBD2 (5 bases). CDR3 length equals 16 residues. CDR1 is SGDLS, CDR2 YYNGEE, per germline. V shed 3 bases and J shed 4 bases, with 18 bases lying between them.

This clone was seen repeatedly, ten times or more. The chain combines TRBV11-2 with TRBJ1-1, with D tentatively TRBD1 (5 bases). CDR3 length: 14 amino acids. Deletions cut 6 bases from V and 2 bases from J, with 13 bases between. Germline lookup yields CDR1 SGHAT and CDR2 FQNNGV. The CDR3 DNA sequence: TGTGCCAGCAGTCGGGACCGAGGAAACACTGAAGCTTTCTTT. It is translated as CASSRDRGNTEAFF.

The chain carries TRBV25-1 and TRBJ2-2; D may be TRBD1 (6 bases). The V and J ends lost 7 bases and 0 bases respectively, with 9 bases between them. The CDR3 has 14 amino acids. Germline lookup yields CDR1 MGHDK and CDR2 SYGVNS. CDR3 bases: TGTGCCAGCACCGGACAGACGAACACCGGGGAGCTGTTTTTT. Protein sequence: CASTGQTNTGELFF.

This rearrangement joins TRBV6-6 to TRBJ2-1, with no clear D. The CDR3 sequence is 13 residues long. Per the germline V gene, CDR1 is MNHNY and CDR2 is SVGAGI (reference sequence). Trimming cost V 4 bases and J 5 bases, with 9 bases left between them. In DNA, the CDR3 is TGTGCCAGCAGTTTCGCCGAGGACAATGAGCAGTTCTTC. Translating it yields CASSFAEDNEQFF.

The chain combines TRBV6-5 with TRBJ2-6; D perhaps matches TRBD1 (5 bases). This CDR3 is 16 amino acids long. V dropped 0 bases and J dropped 2 bases, with 8 bases sitting between them. Germline values: CDR1 MNHEY, CDR2 SVGAGI. Here the CDR3 DNA reads TGTGCCAGCAGTTACTCGGGGCAGCCTGGGGCCAACGTCCTGACTTTC. Translated: CASSYSGQPGANVLTF.

The count of this clone is one. The chain links TRBV5-8 to TRBJ2-5; 10 bases agree with TRBD2. Germline CDR1 reads SGHTS; CDR2 reads YDEGEE. The J segment lost 1 base and the V segment lost 4 bases, leaving 10 bases of the junction unmatched. The CDR3 is 17 residues long. CDR3 nucleotide sequence: TGTGCCAGCAGCGGCGGGATAGGACTAGCGGCCCAAGAGACCCAGTACTTC. It yields the protein CASSGGIGLAAQETQYF.

As concerns this clone: Other nucleotide sequences from this sample produce the same CDR3. The J gene is TRBJ2-3, the V gene TRBV30; D is undetermined. The V end lost 0 bases, the J end lost 4 bases, and 2 bases lay between the germline ends. Germline CDR1 reads GTSNPN; CDR2 reads SVGIG (reference sequence). This CDR3 is 11 amino acids long. CDR3 in amino acids: CAWSVSDTQYF. CDR3 coding DNA: TGTGCCTGGAGTGTTTCAGATACGCAGTATTTT.

The CDR3 DNA follows: TGTGCCAGCAGTTCCGCCGAGGACACCATATATTTT. This sequence encodes CASSSAEDTIYF. The rearrangement joins TRBV28 to TRBJ1-3; no clear D gene. The V end was cut by 4 bases, the J end by 8 bases, with 9 bases between. Germline values: CDR1 MDHEN, CDR2 SYDVKM. The CDR3 runs to 12 residues.